This T cell receptor beta chain was identified during a study of shared clonotypes between healthy human individuals. Using immunoSEQ multiplex PCR, the repertoire was profiled, and TCRdb retains in-frame clones only, with some absent. The table has approximately 1.5 million clones, about 98.5% seen once; the top ten hold 0.3% to 0.45%. The CDR3 sequence is 15 residues long. CDR1 MDHEN and CDR2 SYDVKM come from the germline V gene. V dropped 7 bases and J dropped 5; count of bases not matched to a gene: 10. The source of this sequence is a man aged 25-45 years in good health. The source material was naive CD4+ T cells sorted from blood. Subset denoted: CD45RA+ positively selected. V and J are TRBV28 and TRBJ1-1; 10 bases are a match to TRBD1. CDR3 sequence (DNA): TGTGCCAGCAACATAAACCGGGACAGGGGTACTGAAGCTTTCTTT. It codes for CASNINRDRGTEAFF.